This T cell receptor (beta chain) was sequenced for a study of shared clonotypes between healthy human individuals (TCRdb year 2020). Background on the whole study: The cohort included three men and two women between 18 and 49 years of age. To increase sequencing depth and limit assay-specific biases, TCR repertoire library preparation and sequencing were carried out by different laboratories using diverse techniques. To estimate repertoire size and how much clonotypes are shared between individuals, the study performed deep sequencing of blood TCR repertoires from 4 to 6 healthy adults. Per donor, three plates each were used for CD4 naive and CD4 memory, two for CD8 naive, and one for CD8 memory. Between about 0.8 and 9 billion PBMCs per donor were obtained by leukapheresis.

Using the deep immunoSEQ assay, TCR CDR3 regions were amplified from genomic DNA by multiplex PCR. Genomic DNA extracted from each cell subset was distributed evenly over all wells of several immunoSEQ 96-well plates, and each plate served as one replicate. Each replicate PCR for sorted subsets received around 210 ng genomic DNA, equal to roughly 30,000 T cell genomes. The purified libraries were quantified using a Qubit 3.0 fluorometer, sized with a Bioanalyzer 2100, and then quantified again using the KAPA Library Quantification kit. Every immunoSEQ 96-well plate was sequenced on a dedicated single-read 150-cycle Illumina NextSeq 550 flow cell. The published analysis was carried out like this. The immunoSEQ output contained only junctional sequences without quality scores, so filtering could not match that applied to full-length reads. To assign V/J genes and CDR3, sequences were annotated using PyIR, a Python wrapper for IgBLAST v1.9, with IMGT germline references. Reads with weak V/J assignments (E-value above 1e-6), missing CDR3, stop codons, out-of-frame junctions, or ambiguous translated residues were removed. A V3J clonotype was defined by an identical inferred V gene, J gene, and CDR3 amino acid sequence. Percentage overlap between repertoires was computed as shared unique clonotypes divided by the size of the smaller repertoire. Richness of each repertoire was evaluated using RTK rarefaction, the Chao1 estimator, and Recon v2.1 estimates of unobserved clonotypes. For all TCRbeta clonotypes obtained by the gDNA method from four donors, generation probabilities were computed with OLGA. This immuneACCESS table, as held by TCRdb, lists in-frame sequences with V and J called but not all clones. Of the missing ones, under half trace to an unresolved V gene in checked studies; the others have no known cause. D and trimming come from the DNA, and the V and J calls and clone size come from that table. The table for this sample lists 1.6 million or so clones; roughly 96% of them were counted only once. The top ten constitute about 1.2% of the sample.

As regards this clone: The clone's antigen remains unknown. Within one base of it there is no much larger clone, and no base qualities were kept.

Results the study describes overall, beyond this receptor: Sampling was restricted to blood, and TCR repertoires in tissues likely differ from the TCR repertoires found in blood. Based on pairwise subsampling, the degree of clonotype sharing among donors was expected to be affected by sequencing depth. The genetic and exposure-history diversity represented was limited by the small number of donors. Rarefaction of sorted-subset datasets indicated incomplete sequencing despite the large sequencing depth. Approximately 5% of naive CD4, 3.5% of naive CD8, roughly 2.4% of memory CD4, and around 0.4% of memory CD8 clonotypes were shared across several donors. Naive subsets generally had larger estimated clonotype richness than memory subsets. Higher generation probabilities were observed for clonotypes shared by all four sorted-subset donors than for non-shared clonotypes.

The donors were healthy, HIV-negative adults with no recently reported acute infections or vaccinations. All donors were Caucasian adults living in Nashville, Tennessee, USA. CD4+ T cells were enriched through magnetic negative selection, after which naive cells were positively selected on CD45RA and the remaining negative fraction served as the memory subset. After blood collection by leukapheresis, PBMCs were isolated using Ficoll-Histopaque density gradient centrifugation and then cryopreserved in the vapor phase of liquid nitrogen. Analytical flow cytometry was used to check the purity and quantity of every magnetically sorted T cell population. Genomic DNA was isolated from every sorted fraction and measured by UV absorbance on a Nanodrop 2000c. CDR1 and CDR2 (KGHSH, LQKENI) derive from the germline V gene. Taken from cysteine to phenylalanine, the CDR3 has 20 residues. The entry retains the CDR3 DNA only, 60 bases that are in frame from base 1. The germline V end is reduced by 0 bases and the J end by 0 bases; junction bases left unmatched: 13.

The chain joins TRBV18 to TRBJ2-1, with 8 bases aligning to TRBD2. The sequenced sample consisted of naive CD4+ T cells sorted from blood. In the paper's terms, the cell subset or site label means: CD45RA+ positively selected. The sequence derives from a man younger than 40 in good health. The CDR3 reads as follows: CASSPPRSGSYPSSYNEQFF. The bases are TGTGCCAGCTCACCACCTAGGAGCGGGAGCTACCCGAGCTCCTACAATGAGCAGTTCTTC.